This record concerns one T cell receptor (beta chain) sequence. This clone occurred once. Its antigen specificity is not known. No base qualities exist here, and no much larger clone lies one base off it. These data originate in a study of T cell responses to AZD1222 COVID-19 vaccine (dated by TCRdb to about 2021). For the wider study: TCR sequencing covered 233 trial participants: 200 to 220 given two doses of AZD1222 and 26 given two doses of MenACWY control vaccine. Enrollment into the trials was organized by age into subgroups of 18-55, 56-69 and 70-plus years, and those subgroups contained approximately 160, 26 and 62 TCR-sequenced participants, respectively. Study-level results and caveats: Nearly half of unique spike-specific TCRs reportedly recognized epitopes outside regions mutated in the B.1.351 and B.1.1.7 variants. Conclusions about previously exposed vaccinees were limited because only six or seven AZD1222 recipients were SARS-CoV-2 seropositive at baseline. Most participants were white British and females outnumbered males, and the authors suggested that clonal diversity may have been underestimated. The 56-69-year group was small, and its depth increase did not reach significance, likely because of low power. The vaccine-associated CD4 TCRs covered the entire spike protein, and the dominant responses fell in regions 160-218 and 743-854. After two AZD1222 doses, both the breadth and the depth of spike-specific TCRs were significantly higher than at day 0 and than in MenACWY recipients. No day 14 peak-response samples were available, so repertoires were characterized only after the peak T cell response.

Spanning cysteine to phenylalanine, the CDR3 consists of 14 amino acids. Only the CDR3 region is kept as DNA, spanning 42 bases read in frame from base 1. The V and J ends are trimmed by 3 bases and 6 bases, leaving 14 bases between them. The CDR1 and CDR2 encoded by the germline V gene are LGHNA and YSLEER. Read against the paper, the sample's time point label means: about 28 days (+/-7) after the second vaccine dose. AZD1222 recipients given second doses at about 4 weeks or at about 12 weeks were pooled, since spike-specific TCR depth and breadth were not found to differ between the two schedules. Samples from vaccinated people were obtained from the UK trials COV001 and COV002, which included a single-blind randomized controlled phase 2/3 trial of AZD1222 (ChAdOx1 nCoV-19) in healthy adults. For TCRbeta chain sequencing, PBMC samples from trial participants were taken at day 0 and at day 28 after the second dose.

The CDR3 regions of human TCRbeta chains were subjected to immunosequencing. The original pipeline was this. Repertoire TCRs were matched against a reference library of SARS-CoV-2-specific TCRs generated with the MIRA antigen-specificity platform. Breadth was defined as the fraction of unique TCRs that were SARS-CoV-2-associated, and depth was defined as the fraction of total T cells that were SARS-CoV-2-associated. Using the MIRA data, every spike-specific TCR was mapped to the spike region that the TCR reacted to and assigned to either a CD4 or a CD8 class. Log10-transformed breadth and depth values were compared by one-way ANOVA with Sidak's multiple comparisons tests. What TCRdb holds here is the immuneACCESS table cut down to in-frame rearrangements. Part of the clones is not present; checked against another copy, under half of the missing clones reflect an unresolved V gene, and the others are unexplained. The D gene and trimming were derived from the DNA, and the V and J assignments and clone size from that table. The table for this sample lists approximately 140,000 clones; under 90% of them were counted only once. Under 2% of the sample comes from the top ten.

The V and J segments used are TRBV4-3 and TRBJ1-1; no D gene is confidently identified. Sequencing used peripheral blood, obtained 28 days after the second AZD1222 dose. The receptor was derived from an adult who received the AZD1222 COVID-19 vaccine. This receptor has the CDR3 CASSQEGFAAEAFF. The nucleotides are TGCGCCAGCAGCCAGGAAGGTTTTGCCGCTGAAGCTTTCTTT.